These 11 T cell receptor beta chains were all obtained from the same sample, sequenced in a study of blood T cell repertoires in COVID-19. Produced via immunoSEQ multiplex PCR; TCRdb's table is partial and in-frame only. Of roughly 250,000 clones detected, roughly 79% appear once; the ten largest clones hold less than 3%. The sequencing sample was made of peripheral blood. The receptors here all came from a woman in her fifties or sixties with active or convalescent COVID-19.

The V gene is TRBV18, the J gene TRBJ2-7; 9 bases are a match to TRBD1. CDR1 and CDR2 from the germline V gene are KGHSH and LQKENI. This CDR3 region has 14 residues. With V trimmed by 3 bases and J by 3 bases, 3 bases remained unmatched. CDR3 region: CASSPRDRVYEQYF. As DNA, the CDR3 is TGTGCCAGCTCACCCCGGGACAGGGTCTACGAGCAGTACTTC.

This clone was observed a few times. The genes are TRBV15 and TRBJ1-4; D gene uncertain. Trimming pared 3 bases from V and 3 bases from J, leaving 14 bases between. Germline V gene lookup returns CDR1 LNHNV and CDR2 YYDKDF (reference sequence). This CDR3 region has 16 residues. This CDR3 reads CATSSGSHAANEKLFF. CDR3 in DNA: TGTGCCACCAGCAGCGGGAGTCACGCCGCTAATGAAAAACTGTTTTTT.

The chain combines TRBV13 with TRBJ2-1, with 11 bases lining up with TRBD2. Germline CDR1 and CDR2: PRHDT and FYEKMQ (reference sequence). The CDR3 length is 15 residues. Unmatched junction bases numbered 3, after V lost 4 bases and J lost 4 bases. DNA of the CDR3: TGTGCCAGCAGCTCAAGACTAGCGGGGTACAATGAGCAGTTCTTC. Its translation is CASSSRLAGYNEQFF.

J is TRBJ1-1 and V is TRBV1. TRBV1 is a pseudogene locus. The CDR3 loop spans 13 amino acids. The CDR3 region is CTSSQVVDTEAFF. CDR3 nucleotide sequence: TGCACCAGCAGCCAAGTCGTTGACACTGAAGCTTTCTTT.

The chain has TRBV5-6 and TRBJ2-7, with D maybe TRBD2 (7 bases). Trimming cost V 2 bases and J 2 bases, with 11 bases left between them. This CDR3 spans 14 amino acids. The germline V gene has CDR1 SGHDT and CDR2 YYEEEE. Here the CDR3 reads CASSFGGPTYEQYF. CDR3 coding DNA: TGTGCCAGCAGCTTCGGGGGGCCCACCTACGAGCAGTACTTC.

This clone was counted a single time. This chain joins TRBV18 and TRBJ2-7; 9 bases map to TRBD1. This CDR3 comprises 14 residues. V was clipped by 5 bases and J by 4 bases; unmatched bases: 6. The germline V gene encodes CDR1 KGHSH and CDR2 LQKENI. CDR3 DNA: TGTGCCAGCTCAGCAGGGACAGGGAAGTACGAGCAGTACTTC. Translated, it gives CASSAGTGKYEQYF.

The chain recombines TRBV2 with TRBJ1-5, with TRBD1 identical over 8 bases. Germline V gene lookup returns CDR1 SNHLY and CDR2 FYNNEI. The CDR3 sequence is 14 residues long. V gave up 4 bases and J gave up 7 bases; unmatched junction bases: 6. The CDR3 here is CASSVDRGGQPQHF. In DNA, the CDR3 is TGTGCCAGCAGTGTTGACAGGGGTGGGCAGCCCCAGCATTTT.

J is TRBJ2-1 and V is TRBV5-6; tentatively, D is TRBD1 (5 bases). The CDR3 is made up of 13 amino acids. Germline V gives CDR1 SGHDT, CDR2 YYEEEE. Between the trimmed V and J ends, which lost 0 bases and 7 bases, there was a span of 8 bases. The CDR3 loop is CASSLEGQNEQFF. For the CDR3, the DNA is TGTGCCAGCAGCTTGGAGGGGCAGAATGAGCAGTTCTTC. Variable domain in full (rest from reference TRBV5-6 and TRBJ2-1): DAGVTQSPTHLIKTRGQQVTLRCSPKSGHDTVSWYQQALGQGPQFIFQYYEEEERQRGNFPDRFSGHQFPNYSSELNVNALLLGDSALYLCASSLEGQNEQFFGPGTRLTVL.

CDR3 sequence (DNA): TGTGCCAGCAGCCGCGGACAGGGGTACACTGAAGCTTTCTTT. Translation: CASSRGQGYTEAFF. The rearrangement uses TRBV7-9 and TRBJ1-1, with TRBD1 matching over 9 bases. J was trimmed by 3 bases and V by 5 bases; bases with no gene match: 4. In germline, CDR1 is SEHNR, CDR2 FQNEAQ (reference sequence). This CDR3 is 14 amino acids long.

This clone was observed once. This sequence joins TRBV3-1 (or the pseudogene TRBV3-2) and TRBJ2-1; TRBD2 matches 8 bases. Germline V gene data show CDR1 as LGHDT and CDR2 as YNNKEL (reference sequence). The CDR3 is 17 residues long. V lost 0 bases to trimming and J lost 5 bases; unmatched junction nucleotides: 9. CDR3 nucleotides: TGTGCCAGCAGCCAAGATCTGGCGGGGGGTTACGACAATGAGCAGTTCTTC. Amino acid sequence: CASSQDLAGGYDNEQFF.

This chain links TRBV3-1 (or the pseudogene TRBV3-2) with TRBJ2-3, with D maybe TRBD1 (6 bases). The CDR3 is 16 residues long. Germline assignment: CDR1 LGHDT and CDR2 YNNKEL (reference sequence). Trimming pared 5 bases from V and 2 bases from J, leaving 17 bases between. The CDR3 nucleotides read TGTGCCAGCAGCTTACGGACAGATACTAACACAGATACGCAGTATTTT. Residues: CASSLRTDTNTDTQYF.